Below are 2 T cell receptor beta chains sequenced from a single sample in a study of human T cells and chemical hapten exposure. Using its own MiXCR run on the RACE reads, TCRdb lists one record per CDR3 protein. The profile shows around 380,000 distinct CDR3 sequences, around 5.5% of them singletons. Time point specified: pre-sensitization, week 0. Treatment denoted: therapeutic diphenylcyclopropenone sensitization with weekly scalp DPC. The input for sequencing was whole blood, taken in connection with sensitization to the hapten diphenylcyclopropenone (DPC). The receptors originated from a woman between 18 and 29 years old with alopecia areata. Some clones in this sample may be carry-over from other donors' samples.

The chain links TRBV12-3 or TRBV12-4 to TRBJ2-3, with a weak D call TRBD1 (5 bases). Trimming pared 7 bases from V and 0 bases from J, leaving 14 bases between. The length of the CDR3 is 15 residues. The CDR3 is CASTVGALSTDTQYF. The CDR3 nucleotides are TGTGCCAGCACGGTTGGGGCCTTAAGCACAGATACGCAGTATTTT.

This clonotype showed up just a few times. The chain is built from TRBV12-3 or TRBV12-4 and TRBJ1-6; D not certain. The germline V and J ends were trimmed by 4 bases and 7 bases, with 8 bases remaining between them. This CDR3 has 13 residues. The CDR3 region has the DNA TGTGCCAGCAGTTATGAGTACAATTCACCCCTCCACTTT. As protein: CASSYEYNSPLHF.